The entry below gives a single T cell receptor (beta chain) sequence along with its context. Germline-derived CDR1 and CDR2 are SGHKS and YYEKEE (reference sequence). This CDR3 has 13 residues. Trimming pared 4 bases from V and 1 base from J, leaving 8 bases between. These data come from a study of T cell changes during pregnancy in multiple sclerosis. Sequencing used immunoSEQ multiplex PCR; TCRdb keeps in-frame clones, though not all of them. The sample yields 15,000 to 25,000 clones, 88% seen once. Sequencing used CD8+ T cells from peripheral blood mononuclear cells, obtained after pregnancy. V is TRBV5-5 and J is TRBJ1-1; no clear D gene. The clonotype was recovered from a female donor in good health, enrolled as a control in a pregnancy study. The CDR3 DNA follows: TGTGCCAGCAGCCCCCCGAGGAACACTGAAGCTTTCTTT. Encoded protein: CASSPPRNTEAFF. The variable domain in full, completed from reference TRBV5-5 and TRBJ1-1, reads DAGVTQSPTHLIKTRGQQVTLRCSPISGHKSVSWYQQVLGQGPQFIFQYYEKEERGRGNFPDRFSARQFPNYSSELNVNALLLGDSALYLCASSPPRNTEAFFGQGTRLTVV.